This T cell receptor (beta chain) stems from a study of T cells after yellow fever vaccination. Germline CDR1 is SGHTA and CDR2 is FQGNSA. The CDR3 runs to 14 residues. By 5'RACE template switching, TCR cDNA was produced, with a universal primer site and UMIs added in the process. TCRdb redid the calling of the 5' RACE reads with MiXCR, one entry per CDR3 protein. The sample lists under 150,000 distinct CDR3 sequences; 7% to 9% were seen once. This clonotype showed up just once. This may be a read error, as it is one base from a much larger clone. This TCR was recovered from a man aged 25 to 45 who received the YFV17D yellow fever vaccine. The rearrangement links TRBV7-2 to TRBJ1-2; unclear D gene. This specimen was CD4+ T cells sorted from PBMCs, taken 5 days after the yellow fever booster vaccination. The CDR3 nucleotides are TGTGCCAGCAGCTTAGATAGGGTTAACTATGGCTACATCTTC. Translating it yields CASSLDRVNYGYIF.